This TCR beta chain derives from a study of blood T cells in healthy people across ages. A sample-barcoded 5' primer and a J-beta primer mix were used in a second PCR of roughly 6 to 11 cycles. Each cDNA molecule, via a template-switch adaptor with 12 random nucleotides, was tagged. TCRdb redid the calling of the 5' RACE reads with MiXCR, one entry per CDR3 protein. The table has about 830,000 distinct CDR3 sequences, around two thirds seen once. Findings and caveats of the study: Naive CD4+ cell counts and diversity both ran higher in long-lived than in aged donors. Roughly linearly, TCR beta diversity per million T cells fell as age increased.

Total RNA was extracted at no less than 6 micrograms per sample. Notes on this clonotype: The antigen is unknown.

What was sequenced was blood. The clonotype was recovered from a man aged 25-40 years in good health.

The CDR3 DNA sequence: TGCGCCAGCAGCGAGGGACATCTCCAAGAGACCCAGTACTTC. Protein: CASSEGHLQETQYF. The rearrangement links TRBV5-1 to TRBJ2-5; TRBD1 might be the D (6 bases). The CDR3 is 14 amino acids. Per the germline V gene, CDR1 is SGHRS and CDR2 is YFSETQ. V lost 4 bases and J lost 1, with 11 bases in between.